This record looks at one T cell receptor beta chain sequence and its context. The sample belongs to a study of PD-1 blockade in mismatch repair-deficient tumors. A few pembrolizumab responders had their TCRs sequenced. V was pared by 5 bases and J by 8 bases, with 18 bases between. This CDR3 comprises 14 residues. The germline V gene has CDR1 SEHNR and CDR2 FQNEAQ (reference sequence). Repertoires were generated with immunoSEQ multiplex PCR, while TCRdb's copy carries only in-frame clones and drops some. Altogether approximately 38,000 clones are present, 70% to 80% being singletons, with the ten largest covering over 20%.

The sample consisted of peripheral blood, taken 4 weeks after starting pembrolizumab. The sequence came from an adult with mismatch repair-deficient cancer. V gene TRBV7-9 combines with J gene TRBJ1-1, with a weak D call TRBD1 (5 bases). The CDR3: CASSVMRQGSEAFF. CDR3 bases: TGTGCCAGCAGCGTCATGAGGCAGGGCAGCGAAGCTTTCTTT.